This note documents a single T cell receptor beta chain sequence. The target antigen is unknown. These data belong to a study of T cell repertoires in aging, cancer and after chemotherapy. Notes on the study in general: In each cancer cohort, median generation probability increased across chemotherapy, suggesting thymic output rebounded. The repertoire data cannot show anything about immunological memory following chemotherapy.

The template was genomic DNA from peripheral blood, not RNA. CDR3 size: 14 residues. Germline assignment: CDR1 SGHVS and CDR2 FNYEAQ. The ends were cut back, 3 bases at V and 4 bases at J, with 11 bases in the middle. A mixed TRB-A/B primer pool amplified rearranged TRB by multiplex touch-down PCR. TCRdb re-called the multiplex PCR reads through MiXCR, storing one row per CDR3 protein. The sample carries around 4,000 distinct CDR3 sequences, 28% recorded once. The material sequenced was blood. The receptor was isolated from a human donor in good health. This chain links TRBV7-6 with TRBJ2-3, with a possible D match to TRBD1 (5 bases). The CDR3 region is CASSFLIRADTQYF. The CDR3, as DNA: TGTGCCAGCAGCTTCCTAATCAGGGCAGATACGCAGTATTTT. The full variable domain, its missing parts supplied by reference TRBV7-6 and TRBJ2-3, is GAGVSQSPRYKVTKRGQDVALRCDPISGHVSLYWYRQALGQGPEFLTYFNYEAQQDKSGLPNDRFSAERPEGSISTLTIQRTEQRDSAMYRCASSFLIRADTQYFGPGTRLTVL.